These 20 T cell receptor beta chains were all obtained from the same sample, sequenced in a study of cytomegalovirus exposure and HLA in healthy donors. With 60 Vbeta and 13 Jbeta primers, the PCR was carried out. Clones were read by immunoSEQ multiplex PCR, and TCRdb kept only the in-frame ones, dropping some. The table lists around 150,000 clones, roughly 80% of them singletons. Sequencing was done on a sample of PBMCs. The origin of the receptors is a young man in good health and CMV-seronegative.

V is TRBV19 and J is TRBJ2-7; 7 nucleotides match TRBD2. The V gene end was trimmed by 3 bases and the J gene end by 1 base; junction bases not matched to a gene: 3. The CDR3 runs to 14 residues. CDR1 and CDR2 (germline): LNHDA, SQIVND (reference sequence). CDR3 in amino acids: CASSIGGGSYEQYF. Written as DNA, the CDR3 is TGTGCCAGTAGTATTGGGGGGGGATCCTACGAGCAGTACTTC.

This chain links TRBV6-1 with TRBJ2-7; D may be TRBD1 (5 bases). Germline CDR1 and CDR2: MNHNS and SASEGT. Trimming pared 3 bases from V and 6 bases from J, leaving 9 bases between. CDR3 length: 12 residues. In nucleotides, the CDR3 is TGTGCCAGCAGTGAGACAGTCTCCGAGCAGTACTTC. This translates into CASSETVSEQYF.

The sample holds a few counts of this clone. Different DNA sequences within this sample yield the same CDR3. The chain joins TRBV5-1 to TRBJ1-5, with 8 bases matching TRBD1. V dropped 0 bases and J dropped 6; count of bases not matched to a gene: 5. The germline V gene encodes CDR1 SGHRS and CDR2 YFSETQ. This CDR3 has 15 residues. The CDR3 coding sequence is TGCGCCAGCAGCTTGGGGCAGGGGGCAAGTCAGCCCCAGCATTTT. Its protein is CASSLGQGASQPQHF.

This clone was observed a handful of times. The chain joins TRBV18 to TRBJ2-7; D unclear. Germline V CDR1 and CDR2: KGHSH, LQKENI. V shed 6 bases and J shed 4 bases, with 19 bases lying between them. This CDR3 has 15 residues. CDR3: CASSPQASVLYEQYF. The CDR3 DNA follows: TGTGCCAGCTCCCCCCAGGCTTCGGTCCTATACGAGCAGTACTTC.

This sequence joins TRBV5-6 and TRBJ1-2, with 8 bases that match TRBD1. The CDR3 has 13 residues. CDR1 and CDR2 from the germline V gene are SGHDT and YYEEEE. J gave up 13 bases and V 0 bases, and 8 bases lay outside the gene matches. This CDR3 is CASSLGTGRPPTF. In nucleotides, the CDR3 is TGTGCCAGCAGCTTGGGGACAGGGCGCCCCCCCACCTTC.

This clone has only a few counts. The rearrangement joins TRBV5-4 to TRBJ2-1, with a possible D match to TRBD2 (5 bases). The V gene's germline CDR1 is SGHNT and CDR2 YYREEE (reference sequence). The V end lost 4 bases, the J end lost 8 bases, and 19 bases lay between the germline ends. The CDR3 spans 15 residues. The CDR3 is CASSLLAGYADEQFF. In nucleotides, the CDR3 is TGTGCCAGCAGCCTCCTAGCCGGGTATGCGGATGAGCAGTTCTTC.

Only a few counts were recorded for this clone. This chain connects TRBV29-1 to TRBJ2-3; 8 bases fit TRBD2. V lost 0 bases, J lost 2 bases, and 7 bases stayed unmatched. Germline V gives CDR1 SQVTM, CDR2 ANQGSEA. The CDR3 runs to 16 residues. The CDR3 DNA follows: TGCAGCGTTGAAGATTGGCTAGCGGGCCCCACAGATACGCAGTATTTT. As protein: CSVEDWLAGPTDTQYF.

The chain is built from TRBV2 and TRBJ2-7, with 8 nucleotides matching TRBD2. The V and J ends lost 0 bases and 1 base, in that order; junction bases with no gene match: 11. CDR1 is SNHLY, CDR2 FYNNEI, per germline. CDR3 length: 18 amino acids. CDR3: CASSEALTLAGSSYEQYF. Here the CDR3 DNA reads TGTGCCAGCAGTGAAGCTTTGACCTTAGCGGGGAGTTCCTACGAGCAGTACTTC.

V is TRBV2 and J is TRBJ2-3, with 12 bases identical to TRBD2. Germline V gene lookup returns CDR1 SNHLY and CDR2 FYNNEI. The CDR3 covers 17 residues. The V and J ends lost 6 bases and 3 bases, in that order; junction bases with no gene match: 10. DNA of the CDR3: TGTGCCAGCAGGGGCCTGGGACTAGCGGGCTTGACAGATACGCAGTATTTT. Its protein is CASRGLGLAGLTDTQYF.

The chain combines TRBV19 with TRBJ1-6; 10 bases match TRBD1. Trimming at V came to 4 bases and at J to 9 bases, leaving 9 bases not matched to a gene. The CDR3 has 16 amino acids. Per the germline V gene, CDR1 is LNHDA and CDR2 is SQIVND (reference sequence). CDR3 loop: CASSKTGTGDRSPLHF. The CDR3 DNA is TGTGCCAGTAGTAAAACCGGGACAGGGGACCGTTCACCCCTCCACTTT.

The J gene is TRBJ2-7, the V gene TRBV18; 10 bases fit TRBD1. Germline CDR1 is KGHSH and CDR2 is LQKENI. This CDR3 is 13 amino acids long. After removal of 6 bases from V and 3 bases from J, the junction contained 2 bases not matched to a gene. CDR3 DNA: TGTGCCAGCTCCGGGACAGGGGTCTACGAGCAGTACTTC. Amino acids: CASSGTGVYEQYF.

J is TRBJ2-3 and V is TRBV18; the D is unclear. Trimming removed 3 bases at V and 6 bases at J, with 10 bases between. This CDR3 is 13 amino acids long. CDR1 and CDR2 (germline): KGHSH, LQKENI. CDR3 loop: CASSPQARDTQYF. The CDR3 DNA reads as TGTGCCAGCTCACCCCAGGCCAGGGATACGCAGTATTTT.

This chain joins TRBV25-1 and TRBJ2-2; 8 bases match TRBD1. Germline CDR1 and CDR2: MGHDK and SYGVNS. Germline trimming cut 1 base from V and 3 bases from J; bases unmatched to any gene: 1. The CDR3 extends over 15 amino acids. This CDR3 reads CASSELGQDTGELFF. The CDR3 nucleotides read TGTGCCAGCAGTGAATTGGGACAGGACACCGGGGAGCTGTTTTTT. The full variable domain, rest sourced from reference TRBV25-1 and TRBJ2-2, is EADIYQTPRYLVIGTGKKITLECSQTMGHDKMYWYQQDPGMELHLIHYSYGVNSTEKGDLSSESTVSRIRTEHFPLTLESARPSHTSQYLCASSELGQDTGELFFGEGSRLTVL.

This clone was detected only a few times. V and J are TRBV19 and TRBJ1-1; maybe TRBD1 (6 bases). Per the germline V gene, CDR1 is LNHDA and CDR2 is SQIVND (reference sequence). Trimming shortened V by 3 bases and J by 8 bases, and 10 bases separated the two germline ends. This CDR3 has 12 amino acids. This CDR3 reads CASSMAGTEAFF. DNA of the CDR3: TGTGCCAGTAGTATGGCCGGGACAGAAGCTTTCTTT.

The chain combines TRBV4-1 with TRBJ1-1; D unclear. CDR1 and CDR2 (germline): MGHRA, YSYEKL. Trimming cost V 4 bases and J 3 bases, with 12 bases left between them. The CDR3 sequence is 14 residues long. CDR3 sequence: CASSLGGEYTEAFF. CDR3 DNA sequence: TGCGCCAGCAGCCTAGGCGGGGAGTACACTGAAGCTTTCTTT.

The rearrangement joins TRBV10-3 to TRBJ2-3; 11 bases line up with TRBD1. Germline trimming cut 3 bases from V and 2 bases from J; bases unmatched to any gene: 1. The CDR3 extends over 15 amino acids. In germline, CDR1 is ENHRY, CDR2 SYGVKD. DNA of the CDR3: TGTGCCATCAGTGATGGACAGGGGGCCACAGATACGCAGTATTTT. This translates into CAISDGQGATDTQYF.

This clone has just a few counts. The J gene is TRBJ2-6, the V gene TRBV30; D perhaps matches TRBD2 (5 bases). Trimming took off 8 bases at V and 4 bases at J, with 15 bases between the two ends. Germline lookup yields CDR1 GTSNPN and CDR2 SVGIG (reference sequence). CDR3 length equals 14 residues. The CDR3 DNA reads as TGTGCCCGGCAGGATAGCGCCGGGGCCAACGTCCTGACTTTC. This codes for CARQDSAGANVLTF.

The DNA of the CDR3 is TGTGCCAGTGGCCCGCCACAGGTGAACACTGAAGCTTTCTTT. Amino acids: CASGPPQVNTEAFF. The chain uses TRBV19 and TRBJ1-1; TRBD1 is a possible D gene (5 bases). V gave up 8 bases and J gave up 0 bases, with 13 bases separating them. The length of the CDR3 is 14 residues. Germline V gene data show CDR1 as LNHDA and CDR2 as SQIVND (reference sequence).

V gene TRBV13 combines with J gene TRBJ2-5; the D gene is possibly TRBD2 (5 bases). Germline V gives CDR1 PRHDT, CDR2 FYEKMQ (reference sequence). This CDR3 is 15 amino acids long. The V gene lost 0 bases and the J gene lost 6 bases, with 14 bases spanning the gap. In DNA, the CDR3 is TGTGCCAGCAGCTTAGGTACCCACGAGGGAAAGACCCAGTACTTC. This sequence encodes CASSLGTHEGKTQYF.

V and J are TRBV25-1 and TRBJ1-1, with 8 bases aligning to TRBD1. From germline, CDR1 is MGHDK and CDR2 SYGVNS. The CDR3 loop spans 15 amino acids. V was clipped by 5 bases and J by 4 bases; unmatched bases: 9. The CDR3 region has the DNA TGTGCCAGCAGTACCCCGGACAGGGTGGGCACTGAAGCTTTCTTT. It translates to CASSTPDRVGTEAFF.